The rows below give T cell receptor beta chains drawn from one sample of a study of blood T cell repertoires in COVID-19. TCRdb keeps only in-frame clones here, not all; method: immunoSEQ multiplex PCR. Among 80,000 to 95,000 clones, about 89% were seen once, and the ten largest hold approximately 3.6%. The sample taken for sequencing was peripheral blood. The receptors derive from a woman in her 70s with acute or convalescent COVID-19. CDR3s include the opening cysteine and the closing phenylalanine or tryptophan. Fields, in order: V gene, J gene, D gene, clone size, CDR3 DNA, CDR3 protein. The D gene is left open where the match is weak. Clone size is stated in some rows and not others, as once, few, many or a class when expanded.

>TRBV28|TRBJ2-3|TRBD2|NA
TGTGCCAGCATTCCTTCTAGCGGGAGTGGGGATACGCAGTATTTT
CASIPSSGSGDTQYF
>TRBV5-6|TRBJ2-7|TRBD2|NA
TGTGCCAGCAGCCCAGTCCTCGGGGGGGGATACGAGCAGTACTTC
CASSPVLGGGYEQYF
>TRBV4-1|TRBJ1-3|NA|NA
TGCGCCAGCAGCCAAACAGGGCCGGTCTCTGGAAACACCATATATTTT
CASSQTGPVSGNTIYF
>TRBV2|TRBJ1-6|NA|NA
TGTGCCAGTGGACGGGCTTTCGGGGATTCACCCCTCCACTTT
CASGRAFGDSPLHF
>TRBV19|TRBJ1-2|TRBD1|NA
TGTGCCAGTAGTATCATCACAGGGGAAGGAGGAGGCTACACCTTC
CASSIITGEGGGYTF
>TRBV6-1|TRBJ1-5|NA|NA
TGTGCCAGCAGTGAAACAGACAATCAGCCCCAGCATTTT
CASSETDNQPQHF
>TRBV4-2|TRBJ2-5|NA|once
TGTGCCAGCAGCCAAGTGGGCCGGGAGACCCAGTACTTC
CASSQVGRETQYF
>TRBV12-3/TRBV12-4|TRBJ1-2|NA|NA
TGTGCCAGCAGTAGACAGTATGGCTACACCTTC
CASSRQYGYTF
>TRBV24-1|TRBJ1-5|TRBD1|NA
TGTGCCACCAGTGCAGGTGGACAGGGGAATCAGCCCCAGCATTTT
CATSAGGQGNQPQHF
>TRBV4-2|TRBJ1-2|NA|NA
TGTGCCAGCAGCCAAGATTTCGCAGATGCTAACTATGGCTACACCTTC
CASSQDFADANYGYTF
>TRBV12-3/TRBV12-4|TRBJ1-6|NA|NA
TGTGCCAGCACCCCCACCGGGGGGACACCCCTCCACTTT
CASTPTGGTPLHF
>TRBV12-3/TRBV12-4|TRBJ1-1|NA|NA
TGTGCCAGCACCGAGAACAGTGAAGCTTTCTTT
CASTENSEAFF
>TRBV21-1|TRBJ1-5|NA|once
TGTGCCAGCACAGGAACCACCGGACAGTTTAAAACTAACCACCCCCAGCATTTT
CASTGTTGQFKTNHPQHF
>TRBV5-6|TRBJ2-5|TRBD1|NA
TGTGCCAGCACCCCCGGGACAGGCAAAGAGACCCAGTACTTC
CASTPGTGKETQYF
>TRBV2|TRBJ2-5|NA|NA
TGTGCCAGCAGTCCCACCGCCGGAGGGACCCAGTACTTC
CASSPTAGGTQYF
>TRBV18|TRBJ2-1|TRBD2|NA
TGTGCCAGCTCACCCAGGACTAGCGGGGGGGCAAGGCATCTAAATGAGCAGTTCTTC
CASSPRTSGGARHLNEQFF
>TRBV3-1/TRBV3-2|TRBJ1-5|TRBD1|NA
TGTGCCAGCAGCCAAAGGAAGGAGGGGGCGCCAAGGTTTAAACAGCCCCAGCATTTT
CASSQRKEGAPRFKQPQHF
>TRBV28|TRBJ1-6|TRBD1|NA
TGTGCCAGCAGTTCCTTACAGGGGCCCATTGCCAATTCACCCCTCCACTTT
CASSSLQGPIANSPLHF
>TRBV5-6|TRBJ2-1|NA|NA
TGTGCCAGCAGCCACAGGGGCGGGGCAAATGAGCAGTTCTTC
CASSHRGGANEQFF
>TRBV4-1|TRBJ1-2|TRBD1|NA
TGCGCCAGCAGCCAACCAAGGGACAGAATTAACTATGGCTACACCTTC
CASSQPRDRINYGYTF
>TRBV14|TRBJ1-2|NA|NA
TGTGCCAGCAGCCAAGACAGGGGCTATGGCTACACCTTC
CASSQDRGYGYTF
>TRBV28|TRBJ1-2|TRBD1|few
TGTGCCAGCAGGAGACAGGGCTACTATGGCTACACCTTC
CASRRQGYYGYTF
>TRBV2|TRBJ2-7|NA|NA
TGTGCCAGCAGTGAACAGGACGAGCAGTACTTC
CASSEQDEQYF
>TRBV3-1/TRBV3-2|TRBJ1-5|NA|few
TGTGCCAGCAGCCAAGAAAGGGGGTCCCAGCCCCAGCATTTT
CASSQERGSQPQHF
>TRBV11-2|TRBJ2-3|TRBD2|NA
TGTGCCAGCAGCTTAATAGCGGGGGGCACCACAGATACGCAGTATTTT
CASSLIAGGTTDTQYF
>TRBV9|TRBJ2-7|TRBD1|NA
TGTGCCAGCAGCGTAGCCCTAGAGGGGGCAGGGGCGGACGAGCAGTACTTC
CASSVALEGAGADEQYF
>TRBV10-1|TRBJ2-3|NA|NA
TGCGCCAGCAGTGTCCAGACTGCAGATACGCAGTATTTT
CASSVQTADTQYF
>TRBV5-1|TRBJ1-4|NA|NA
TGCGCCAGCAGCTTGGACTTAACTGCAACTAATGAAAAACTGTTTTTT
CASSLDLTATNEKLFF
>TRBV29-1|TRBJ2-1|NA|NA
TGCAGCGTTGACCTAGCAGACGAGCAGTTCTTC
CSVDLADEQFF
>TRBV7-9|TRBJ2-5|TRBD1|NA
TGTGCCAGCAGCCTAACCCAGGGGGCAGAGACCCAGTACTTC
CASSLTQGAETQYF
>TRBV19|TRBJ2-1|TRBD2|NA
TGTGCCAGTAGTATGGTTAGCGGGAGGGGAAATGAGCAGTTCTTC
CASSMVSGRGNEQFF
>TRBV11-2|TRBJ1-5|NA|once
TGTGCCAGCAGCTTAACAGGGAGTGGGCCCCAGCATTTT
CASSLTGSGPQHF
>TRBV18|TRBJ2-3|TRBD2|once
TGTGCCAGCTCACCGGGACTAGCATCCACAGATACGCAGTATTTT
CASSPGLASTDTQYF
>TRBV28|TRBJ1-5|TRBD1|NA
TGTGCCAGCACTCGAACCGGGACAGGAGATCAGCCCCAGCATTTT
CASTRTGTGDQPQHF
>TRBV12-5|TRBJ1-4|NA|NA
TGTGCTAGTGGTTTGATTTCGCGTAAGCCTAATGAAAAACTGTTTTTT
CASGLISRKPNEKLFF
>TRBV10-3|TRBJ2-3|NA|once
TGTGCCATCAGTGAATGGGCACGTGATACGCAGTATTTT
CAISEWARDTQYF
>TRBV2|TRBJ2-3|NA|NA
TGTGCCAGCAGTATATTAGATTCACTGAGGTATTTT
CASSILDSLRYF